A single sample is the source of the 26 T cell receptor beta chains below, sequenced in a study of cytomegalovirus exposure and HLA in healthy donors. PCR amplification relied on 60 Vbeta primers (plus 13 Jbeta primers). Clones were sequenced by immunoSEQ multiplex PCR, and TCRdb holds only the in-frame ones, with some missing. The table lists over 150,000 clones, 80% to 90% of them singletons. The source material was PBMCs. All receptors come from a woman between 45 and 60 years old in good health and CMV-seronegative.

This clone turned up a few times. The chain couples TRBV7-3 to TRBJ2-3; the D gene is possibly TRBD1 (7 bases). The V gene's germline CDR1 is SGHTA and CDR2 FQGTGA. The length of the CDR3 is 14 residues. Trimming left V 3 bases short and J 4 bases short, with 11 bases between. Here the CDR3 DNA reads TGTGCCAGCAGCTTCCAGGGGGGCCCAGATACGCAGTATTTT. It codes for CASSFQGGPDTQYF.

The V gene is TRBV4-1, the J gene TRBJ1-5; no reliable D call. This CDR3 is 16 amino acids long. V was trimmed by 4 bases and J by 7 bases, leaving 20 bases between them. Germline V gives CDR1 MGHRA, CDR2 YSYEKL. As DNA, the CDR3 is TGCGCCAGCAGCCCAACCGGGGTCCTAAGCGGACAGCCCCAGCATTTT. Its translation is CASSPTGVLSGQPQHF.

The chain is built from TRBV7-2 and TRBJ1-2, with D maybe TRBD1 (5 bases). Trimming pared 1 base from V and 6 bases from J, leaving 15 bases between. Per the germline V gene, CDR1 is SGHTA and CDR2 is FQGNSA. The CDR3 has 15 amino acids. CDR3: CASSLGGLLTDGYTF. The CDR3 region has the DNA TGTGCCAGCAGCTTAGGGGGACTTCTAACGGATGGCTACACCTTC.

The genes are TRBV7-7 and TRBJ2-7; 7 bases are shared with TRBD1. The V and J ends lost 7 bases and 5 bases, in that order; junction bases with no gene match: 11. This CDR3 region has 14 residues. Germline V lookup: CDR1 SSHAT, CDR2 FNYEAQ (reference sequence). CDR3 bases: TGTGCCAGCATCCCCTGGGACAGTTTCCACGAGCAGTACTTC. Translating gives CASIPWDSFHEQYF.

This chain joins TRBV28 and TRBJ1-1, with D perhaps TRBD1 (5 bases). Germline CDR1 reads MDHEN; CDR2 reads SYDVKM. Trimming removed 3 bases from V and 3 bases from J, with 8 bases in between. The CDR3 extends over 13 amino acids. In DNA form, the CDR3 reads TGTGCCAGCAGTTTTTCAGGGTACACTGAAGCTTTCTTT. Encoded protein: CASSFSGYTEAFF.

The chain links TRBV9 to TRBJ1-2; 7 nucleotides line up with TRBD1. V lost 4 bases to trimming and J lost 8 bases; unmatched junction nucleotides: 5. Germline V gene sequence: CDR1 SGDLS, CDR2 YYNGEE. This CDR3 region has 12 residues. CDR3 region: CASSRQGDGYTF. CDR3 sequence (DNA): TGTGCCAGCAGCAGACAGGGAGACGGCTACACCTTC. The variable domain in full, completed from reference TRBV9 and TRBJ1-2, reads DSGVTQTPKHLITATGQRVTLRCSPRSGDLSVYWYQQSLDQGLQFLIQYYNGEERAKGNILERFSAQQFPDLHSELNLSSLELGDSALYFCASSRQGDGYTFGSGTRLTVV.

The table lists this clone with a few counts. The chain uses TRBV28 and TRBJ1-5; TRBD1 matches 7 bases. The germline V gene encodes CDR1 MDHEN and CDR2 SYDVKM. The CDR3 extends over 15 amino acids. V dropped 5 bases and J dropped 3; count of bases not matched to a gene: 7. The CDR3 bases are TGTGCCAGCAGTAACCCGGACAGGTACAATCAGCCCCAGCATTTT. Its protein product is CASSNPDRYNQPQHF.

As to this clone: One end of the junction is discordant with germline, which a read error may explain. The rearrangement links TRBV5-1 to TRBJ1-2, with a weak D call TRBD1 (6 bases). Per germline, CDR1 SGHRS and CDR2 YFSETQ. The CDR3 contains 14 residues. DNA of the CDR3: TGCACCAGCAGCTTGGGGGGGCAGAACTATGGCTACACCTTC. Residues: CTSSLGGQNYGYTF. Filled out from reference TRBV5-1 and TRBJ1-2, the complete variable domain reads KAGVTQTPRYLIKTRGQQVTLSCSPISGHRSVSWYQQTPGQGLQFLFEYFSETQRNKGNFPGRFSGRQFSNSRSEMNVSTLELGDSALYLCTSSLGGQNYGYTFGSGTRLTVV.

The rearrangement joins TRBV21-1 to TRBJ1-2. TRBV21-1 is termed a pseudogene. This CDR3 is built from 17 residues. In nucleotides, the CDR3 is TGTGCCAGCAGCAATAGGAGGTCAAACCGGGCTAACTATGGCTACACCTTC. Translated, it gives CASSNRRSNRANYGYTF.

V and J are TRBV6-5 and TRBJ2-1; TRBD1 matches at 9 bases. Germline V CDR1 and CDR2: MNHEY, SVGAGI. J lost 6 bases, V lost 6 bases, and 9 bases had no gene match. The CDR3 totals 15 residues. The CDR3 region is CASSLTGGSVNEQFF. In nucleotides, the CDR3 is TGTGCCAGCAGCCTGACAGGGGGTTCTGTCAATGAGCAGTTCTTC.

The CDR3 here is CASSSPGATTGELFF. In nucleotides, the CDR3 is TGCGCCAGCAGCTCCCCCGGAGCGACTACCGGGGAGCTGTTTTTT. This chain joins TRBV5-1 and TRBJ2-2; no definite D call. The length of the CDR3 is 15 residues. Trimming stripped 3 bases from V and 5 bases from J, with 14 bases between. Germline CDR1 reads SGHRS; CDR2 reads YFSETQ.

The CDR3 protein is CASSYSGKGVGDTQYF. The CDR3 DNA reads as TGTGCCAGCAGTTACTCCGGGAAGGGAGTCGGGGATACGCAGTATTTT. This sequence joins TRBV6-5 and TRBJ2-3, with D perhaps TRBD2 (5 bases). V dropped 0 bases and J dropped 6 bases, with 16 bases sitting between them. The CDR3 has 16 residues. CDR1 and CDR2 from the germline V gene are MNHEY and SVGAGI.

The V gene is TRBV30, the J gene TRBJ1-1; no clear D gene. The germline V and J ends were trimmed by 3 bases and 5 bases, with 10 bases remaining between them. The germline CDR1 and CDR2 sequences are GTSNPN and SVGIG (reference sequence). The CDR3 runs 12 residues. CDR3 protein: CAWRAYLTEAFF. The CDR3 DNA reads as TGTGCCTGGAGAGCATATTTAACTGAAGCTTTCTTT.

The sample holds one count of this clone. This chain connects TRBV29-1 to TRBJ2-5, with 8 bases that match TRBD1. The J segment lost 3 bases and the V segment lost 2 bases, leaving 8 bases of the junction unmatched. The CDR3 is made up of 15 amino acids. The germline V gene encodes CDR1 SQVTM and CDR2 ANQGSEA. CDR3 region: CSVEFSDRGKETQYF. In nucleotides, the CDR3 is TGCAGCGTTGAATTTAGTGACAGGGGAAAAGAGACCCAGTACTTC.

The rearrangement links TRBV30 to TRBJ1-2; D is ambiguous. In germline, CDR1 is GTSNPN, CDR2 SVGIG (reference sequence). This CDR3 is built from 12 residues. CDR3 protein: CARRGSGDGYTF. The DNA for the CDR3 is TGTGCTAGAAGAGGGAGCGGAGATGGCTACACCTTC.

The chain recombines TRBV6-5 with TRBJ1-2; tentatively, D is TRBD1 (6 bases). The V gene lost 4 bases and the J gene lost 4 bases, with 13 bases spanning the gap. The CDR3 runs to 14 residues. Germline lookup yields CDR1 MNHEY and CDR2 SVGAGI. The CDR3: CASSSPSDSYGYTF. The CDR3 nucleotides are TGTGCCAGCAGTTCCCCCTCGGACAGCTATGGCTACACCTTC.

In the case of this clone: At one end the junction does not follow the germline gene, possibly because of a read error. The chain links TRBV5-5 to TRBJ1-5; D remains unclear. CDR1 is SGHKS, CDR2 YYEKEE, per germline (reference sequence). The CDR3 has 14 residues. The CDR3 reads CTSSLVLSGQPQHF. Here the CDR3 DNA reads TGTACCAGCAGCTTGGTCCTCTCGGGTCAGCCCCAGCATTTT.

The rearrangement links TRBV6-5 to TRBJ2-5; TRBD2 aligns across 7 bases. The CDR3 contains 15 residues. The trim removed 0 bases at V and 4 bases at J, leaving 5 bases unmatched. Germline assignment: CDR1 MNHEY and CDR2 SVGAGI. CDR3 nucleotides: TGTGCCAGCAGTTACTCTGGACTAGTGGGAGAGACCCAGTACTTC. Its translation is CASSYSGLVGETQYF.

This clone was detected a few times. This sequence joins TRBV14 and TRBJ2-6; 7 positions match TRBD1. CDR1 and CDR2 from the germline V gene are SGHDN and FVKESK. The CDR3 runs to 18 residues. Unmatched junction bases numbered 9, after V lost 1 base and J lost 3 bases. The CDR3 is CASSQAYPTGYGANVLTF. DNA of the CDR3: TGTGCCAGCAGCCAAGCGTACCCGACAGGGTATGGGGCCAACGTCCTGACTTTC.

The chain joins TRBV7-2 to TRBJ2-5; tentative D call: TRBD2 (6 bases). Per the germline V gene, CDR1 is SGHTA and CDR2 is FQGNSA. This CDR3 region has 13 residues. Trimming stripped 5 bases from V and 5 bases from J, with 12 bases between. CDR3 coding DNA: TGTGCCAGCAGCCGGGGACTGGCGGAGACCCAGTACTTC. This sequence encodes CASSRGLAETQYF.

The chain couples TRBV4-3 to TRBJ2-3; 13 bases fit TRBD2. Germline V lookup: CDR1 LGHNA, CDR2 YSLEER. CDR3 length: 16 residues. The trim removed 3 bases at V and 6 bases at J, leaving 6 bases unmatched. Written as DNA, the CDR3 is TGCGCCAGCAGCCACGGACTAGCGGGAGTTCGGGATACGCAGTATTTT. Translation: CASSHGLAGVRDTQYF.

Here the CDR3 reads CASSSFPRLAGFTDTQYF. CDR3 nucleotides: TGTGCCAGCAGCTCCTTCCCCCGACTAGCGGGGTTCACAGATACGCAGTATTTT. This chain joins TRBV7-9 and TRBJ2-3; 11 bases are shared with TRBD2. Germline trimming cut 4 bases from V and 2 bases from J; bases unmatched to any gene: 11. This CDR3 is built from 18 residues. CDR1 is SEHNR and CDR2 is FQNEAQ in the germline V gene (reference sequence).

This chain links TRBV2 with TRBJ1-2; no definite D call. The CDR3 is 12 amino acids. V lost 3 bases and J lost 1, with 3 bases in between. CDR1 and CDR2 (germline): SNHLY, FYNNEI. CDR3 bases: TGTGCCAGCAGTGACATTAACTATGGCTACACCTTC. Translated: CASSDINYGYTF.

The chain uses TRBV28 and TRBJ2-5; D may be TRBD1 (6 bases). Trimming removed 2 bases at V and 2 bases at J, with 15 bases between. This CDR3 has 16 amino acids. Germline V CDR1 and CDR2: MDHEN, SYDVKM. Here the CDR3 reads CASSLQADRNQETQYF. The CDR3 DNA sequence: TGTGCCAGCAGTTTACAAGCCGACAGGAATCAAGAGACCCAGTACTTC.

CDR3 sequence reads: CASSLGVGSSYEQYF. CDR3 DNA: TGCGCCAGCAGCTTGGGTGTGGGGAGCTCCTACGAGCAGTACTTC. The V gene is TRBV5-1, the J gene TRBJ2-7, with a weak D call TRBD2 (5 bases). Per germline, CDR1 SGHRS and CDR2 YFSETQ. Between the trimmed V and J ends, which lost 0 bases and 0 bases, there was a span of 10 bases. The CDR3 is made up of 15 amino acids. Variable domain in full (rest from reference TRBV5-1 and TRBJ2-7): KAGVTQTPRYLIKTRGQQVTLSCSPISGHRSVSWYQQTPGQGLQFLFEYFSETQRNKGNFPGRFSGRQFSNSRSEMNVSTLELGDSALYLCASSLGVGSSYEQYFGPGTRLTVT.

A word on this clone: A junction end diverges from the germline sequence, so it may reflect a read error. The chain carries TRBV7-9 and TRBJ1-1; 12 positions agree with TRBD1. The CDR3 is 19 amino acids. Looked up from germline, CDR1 is SEHNR and CDR2 is FQNEAQ (reference sequence). The CDR3 is CSSSFPDGTGGKRNTEAFF. The CDR3, as DNA: TGTTCCAGCAGCTTTCCTGATGGGACAGGGGGCAAAAGGAACACTGAAGCTTTCTTT.